The rows below give T cell receptor beta chains drawn from one sample of a study of glioma-infiltrating T cells. Each CDR3 protein gets one entry after TCRdb re-called the multiplex PCR reads with MiXCR. In the table there are more than 350,000 distinct CDR3 sequences, 41% of which are singletons. Sequencing was performed on glioma tissue, nonneoplastic brain tissue, or PBMCs (not recorded which). Source of these receptors: a human donor with low-grade glioma or glioblastoma, undergoing nonglioma brain surgery, or in good health (not recorded which). The CDR3 runs from the conserved cysteine through the conserved F or W. Each record gives: J gene, V gene, CDR3 protein.

>TRBJ1-4|TRBV15
CATSRDRKYRGLEKLFF
>TRBJ1-5|TRBV20-1
CSARVGWGSNQPQHF
>TRBJ1-5|TRBV6-1
CASSERGGYQPQHF
>TRBJ2-5|TRBV12-3/TRBV12-4
CASSPTAVQETQYF
>TRBJ2-1|TRBV28
CASSSPLGYNEQFF
>TRBJ2-3|TRBV20-1
CSPLSGNMDTQYF
>TRBJ1-1|TRBV28
CASSFPGRTEAFF
>TRBJ1-2|TRBV19
CASSQIQNYGYTF
>TRBJ1-1|TRBV27
CASSSNKGATMNTEAFF
>TRBJ2-2|TRBV27
CASTPGQGTWELFF
>TRBJ1-1|TRBV27
CASSLDRGTEAFF
>TRBJ1-1|TRBV12-3/TRBV12-4
CASSYRGNTEAFF
>TRBJ2-5|TRBV6-2/TRBV6-3
CASSYSRDRQYF
>TRBJ2-1|TRBV24-1
CATSEGLEQFF
>TRBJ2-1|TRBV3-1
CASSQVTLAAFGEQFF
>TRBJ2-2|TRBV20-1
CSATWRGRVTGELFF
>TRBJ2-5|TRBV4-1
CASSQAPLRADETQYF
>TRBJ2-5|TRBV7-3
CASSARDRETQYF
>TRBJ2-2|TRBV20-1
CSASGRRSGELFF
>TRBJ2-3|TRBV12-3/TRBV12-4
CASSLAGQSTDTQYF
>TRBJ2-7|TRBV27
CASSLQSSYEQYF
>TRBJ2-3|TRBV28
CASRHDPGHLTDTQYF
>TRBJ2-7|TRBV18
CASSPGLNSYEQYF
>TRBJ2-2|TRBV20-1
CSAPGQGDGELFF
>TRBJ2-3|TRBV7-9
CASSLGSGDLTDTQYF
>TRBJ2-1|TRBV4-1
CASSYRLAEIYNEQFF
>TRBJ2-7|TRBV28
CASNPPGLAYYEQYF
>TRBJ1-1|TRBV2
CASTTDSINTEAFF
>TRBJ2-1|TRBV4-3
CASSQEGYGNEQFF
>TRBJ1-1|TRBV20-1
CSAGQGGLEAFF
>TRBJ2-3|TRBV3-1
CASSQEWEGLTDTQYF
>TRBJ2-1|TRBV15
CATSRVQGVYNERFF
>TRBJ1-4|TRBV28
CASRNMEGETNEKLFF
>TRBJ2-5|TRBV19
CASSISQGAGQTQYF
>TRBJ2-1|TRBV28
CASSLVGDTEQFF
>TRBJ2-7|TRBV28
CASSSAPGGYEQYF
>TRBJ2-3|TRBV20-1
CSAGEGPRTDTQYF
>TRBJ1-2|TRBV28
CASRPGHYGYTF
>TRBJ2-1|TRBV4-3
CASSQDSGQKQFF
>TRBJ1-1|TRBV6-1
CASSELEGDTEAFF
>TRBJ1-2|TRBV4-1
CASSQDRGRGRYTF
>TRBJ2-7|TRBV4-1
CASSQSPRDYEQYF
>TRBJ2-5|TRBV12-3/TRBV12-4
CASTPGATRQETQYF
>TRBJ2-5|TRBV28
CASSLPGQGRTQYF
>TRBJ1-2|TRBV10-2
CASSGGVRNYGYIF
>TRBJ2-7|TRBV24-1
CATSAGDSVSSYEQYF
>TRBJ2-3|TRBV5-4
CASSRDSTDKQYF
>TRBJ1-3|TRBV7-2
CASSHRDRVYGNTIYF
>TRBJ2-1|TRBV19
CASSPSRHYEQFF
>TRBJ1-4|TRBV25-1
CASSRSDSFNEKLFF